This record concerns one T cell receptor beta chain sequence. No antigen is known for it. This CDR3 is built from 16 residues. V was pared by 0 bases and J by 1 base, with 12 bases between. Germline CDR1 reads LNHNV; CDR2 reads YYDKDF (reference sequence). This record belongs to a study of OX40 agonist ivuxolimab in advanced cancers. Study information: Across the patients, intravenous ivuxolimab was delivered every 2 weeks at 0.01 to 10 mg/kg.

Profiling relied on immunoSEQ multiplex PCR, and the TCRdb table lists in-frame clones only, not all of them. The sample shows some 86,000 clones, about nine tenths of them seen only once. General study points: Expanded clones tended on average to be more numerous among CD8+ T cells than CD4+. In the 0.1 to 3.0 mg/kg range, CD4+ and CD8+ blood T cells had expanded clonally by week 6. The antigens recognized by the expanded peripheral T cells, that is their antigen specificity, were not determined.

The sequence was obtained from an adult with an advanced solid tumor such as melanoma, head and neck, liver or kidney cancer. The J gene is TRBJ1-2, the V gene TRBV15, with D uncertain. The sequencing here drew on CD4+ or CD8+ T cells sorted from blood, taken in a trial of the OX40 agonist ivuxolimab. The CDR3 nucleotides read TGTGCCACCAGCAGAGATTTAGCTGGCAATAACTATGGCTACACCTTC. Translation: CATSRDLAGNNYGYTF.